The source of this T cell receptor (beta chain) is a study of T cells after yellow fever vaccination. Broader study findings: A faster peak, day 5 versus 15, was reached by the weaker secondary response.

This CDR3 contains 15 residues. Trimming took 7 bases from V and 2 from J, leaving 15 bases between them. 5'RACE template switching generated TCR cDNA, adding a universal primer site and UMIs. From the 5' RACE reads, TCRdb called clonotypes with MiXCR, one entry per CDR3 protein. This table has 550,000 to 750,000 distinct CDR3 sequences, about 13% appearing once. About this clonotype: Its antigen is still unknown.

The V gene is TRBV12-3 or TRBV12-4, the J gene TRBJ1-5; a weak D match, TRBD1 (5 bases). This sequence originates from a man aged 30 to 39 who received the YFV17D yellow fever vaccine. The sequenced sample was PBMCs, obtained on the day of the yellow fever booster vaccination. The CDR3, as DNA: TGTGCCAGCACTAAAGGGGACGTACGCAATCAGCCCCAGCATTTT. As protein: CASTKGDVRNQPQHF.